This T cell receptor beta chain was captured in a study of T-cell memory formation after mild COVID-19. For the study at large: The study found TCR clusters largely donor specific. Broader study findings: Chiefly within CM and EM were the contracting CD4+ clones; CD8+ ones were within EMRA. Contracting clones from day 15 to 85 showed balanced CD4/CD8; later expanders favored CD4+.

TCR alpha and TCR beta cDNA libraries with sample barcodes and UMIs came from 5'RACE using constant-segment primers. Using its own MiXCR run on the 5' RACE reads, TCRdb lists one record per CDR3 protein. Of some 46,000 distinct CDR3 sequences listed, around 6.3% are singletons. This clonotype was detected many times. Its antigen remains unidentified. The CDR3 is 16 amino acids. The trim removed 0 bases at V and 2 bases at J, leaving 4 bases unmatched. Per the germline V gene, CDR1 is LGHNA and CDR2 is YSLEER. The clonotype comes from an adult who had mild COVID-19 (a few samples of this study predate the infection). Cell type and time point are not known. The rearrangement joins TRBV4-3 to TRBJ2-1; 7 positions match TRBD2. Sequenced input: PBMCs or a T cell subset sorted from them (not recorded which). The CDR3 loop reads CASSQDLSGTYNEQFF. The CDR3 DNA reads TGCGCCAGCAGCCAAGATCTCAGCGGGACCTACAATGAGCAGTTCTTC.